This T cell receptor beta chain is from a study of blood T cell repertoires in COVID-19 (dated by TCRdb to the early 2020s). Context from the whole study: Collaborator samples came from the United States, Italy and Spain and covered acute and convalescent phases of COVID-19. Where available, HLA class I and class II types were obtained from metadata supplied by the sample provider rather than from assay-based typing. A de-identified subject ID, COVID-19 status, age in years and sex were almost always included in the sample metadata. The prospective study material was composed of cDNA or gDNA derived from T cells, B-cell-depleted T cells, or PBMCs. The samples were drawn from two sources: the first 160 participants of the ongoing ImmuneRACE study, and some 1,300 subjects contributed by 6 global collaborators. Subjects who had been exposed to COVID-19, were actively infected with it, or had recovered from it provided the deeply sampled blood TCRbeta repertoires that made up the dataset. The repertoires were released in a freely available public database meant as a resource for research on the immune response to SARS-CoV-2.

The immunoSEQ Assay, a bias-controlled multiplex PCR, was used to amplify TCRbeta CDR3 regions from genomic DNA. As for how the authors treated the data: The number of nucleated cells in each sample was estimated from the amplification of reference gene primers within the assay. To quantify the absolute abundance of each unique TCRbeta CDR3 rearrangement, sequence reads were collapsed and filtered. Productive Simpson clonality was computed per sample as the square root of Simpson's diversity index over productive rearrangements. The source is immuneACCESS, and TCRdb retained only in-frame sequences with V and J called. Part of the clones is not carried over; for the studies checked, unresolved V genes explain less than half of this, and the remainder is unexplained. V and J calls and clone size are those listed in that table; D and trimming were worked out from the DNA. The sample table records fewer than 180,000 clones; about four fifths of these occur just once. The biggest ten clones account for more than 2% of the sample.

The collaborating institutions used their own protocols to collect whole blood in K2EDTA tubes. For TCRbeta analysis, collaborator samples were shipped as frozen whole blood, as isolated PBMCs, or as DNA extracted from either sample type. Paper-wide results and their limitations: Clinical and demographic metadata were provided uncurated, with the amount varying by source and participant.

V and J lose 10 bases and 2 bases, and a span of 16 bases separates them. CDR1 and CDR2 (LNHDA, SQIVND) derive from the germline V gene (reference sequence). The CDR3 has 14 amino acids, counting the end cysteine and phenylalanine. Only the CDR3 part of the read is kept: 42 bases, read in frame from the first base. To note about this clone: Its recognized antigen is unknown. No base qualities exist here, and no much larger clone lies one base off it.

The source of this sequence is a man aged 65-85 years with acute or convalescent COVID-19. The chain was built from TRBV19 and TRBJ2-3; no D gene can be assigned with confidence. The material sequenced was peripheral blood. CDR3 reads: CATAISWSTDTQYF. The nucleotide sequence is TGTGCCACCGCAATCAGTTGGTCCACAGATACGCAGTATTTT.